The T cell receptor (beta chain) under discussion was sequenced for a study of blood T cell repertoires in COVID-19. The wider study: The samples span acute and convalescent COVID-19 from the United States, Italy and Spain.

Data came from immunoSEQ multiplex PCR; TCRdb stores just in-frame clones and leaves some out. Of approximately 220,000 clones in the sample, roughly 90% are singletons; the top ten hold 3.5% to 4.5%. This study enrolled people aged 18 to 89 from 20 to 25 US geographic areas. Assignment of participants to cohorts was predicated upon participant-reported clinical history. Trimming took 2 bases from V and 1 from J, leaving 6 bases between them. This CDR3 has 14 amino acids. Germline V lookup: CDR1 MNHNS, CDR2 SASEGT. This clonotype was sampled from a woman in her thirties or forties with acute COVID-19. The sequenced sample was PBMCs or T cells enriched from blood (not recorded which). This chain joins TRBV6-1 and TRBJ1-3; no reliable D call. The CDR3 sequence is CASSEMASGNTIYF. Here the CDR3 DNA reads TGTGCCAGCAGTGAAATGGCTTCTGGAAACACCATATATTTT.